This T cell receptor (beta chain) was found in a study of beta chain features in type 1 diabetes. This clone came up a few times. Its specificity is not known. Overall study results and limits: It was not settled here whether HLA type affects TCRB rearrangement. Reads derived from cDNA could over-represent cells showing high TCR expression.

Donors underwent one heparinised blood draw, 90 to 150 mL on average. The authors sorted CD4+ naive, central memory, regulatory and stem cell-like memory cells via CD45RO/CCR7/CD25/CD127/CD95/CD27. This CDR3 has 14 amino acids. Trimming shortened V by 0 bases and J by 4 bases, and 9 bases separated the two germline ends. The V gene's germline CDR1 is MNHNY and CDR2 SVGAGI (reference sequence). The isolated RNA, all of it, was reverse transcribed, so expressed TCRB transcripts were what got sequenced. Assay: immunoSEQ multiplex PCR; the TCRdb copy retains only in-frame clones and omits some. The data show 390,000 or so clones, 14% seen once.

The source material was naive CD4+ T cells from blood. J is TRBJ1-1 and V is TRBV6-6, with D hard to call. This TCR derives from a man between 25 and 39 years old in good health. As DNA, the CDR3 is TGTGCCAGCAGTTACTCGCTGCATGGCACTGAAGCTTTCTTT. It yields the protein CASSYSLHGTEAFF.